This is a list of T cell receptor beta chains from one sample in a study of beta chain features in type 1 diabetes. Repertoires were generated with immunoSEQ multiplex PCR, while TCRdb's copy carries only in-frame clones and drops some. The table shows 500,000 to 650,000 clones, with 12% occurring only once. The sequenced material came from naive CD4+ T cells from blood. These receptors were collected from a young man with type 1 diabetes. Each CDR3 is given with its conserved first and last residue. Fields, in order: clone size, V gene, CDR3 length, J gene, D gene, CDR3 DNA, CDR3 protein. D genes are given only for firm matches. Not every row has a clone size; where given, it reads once, few, many or a size class.

clone_size: few
v_call: TRBV18
cdr3_length: 12
j_call: TRBJ2-1
d_call: -
cdr3_nt: TGTGCCAGCTCACCATTGGGGAATGAGCAGTTCTTC
cdr3_aa: CASSPLGNEQFF

clone_size: -
v_call: TRBV4-2
cdr3_length: 17
j_call: TRBJ1-2
d_call: -
cdr3_nt: TGTGCCAGCAGCCAAGATATTGTTGGGGAAGAAAACTATGGCTACACCTTC
cdr3_aa: CASSQDIVGEENYGYTF

clone_size: -
v_call: TRBV28
cdr3_length: 14
j_call: TRBJ1-5
d_call: -
cdr3_nt: TGTGCCAGCTCCCCGGGGGGTAGCAATCAGCCCCAGCATTTT
cdr3_aa: CASSPGGSNQPQHF

clone_size: -
v_call: TRBV7-9
cdr3_length: 12
j_call: TRBJ1-2
d_call: -
cdr3_nt: TGTGCCAGCTCGGCTGACGGTTATGGCTACACCTTC
cdr3_aa: CASSADGYGYTF

clone_size: -
v_call: TRBV7-8
cdr3_length: 18
j_call: TRBJ2-5
d_call: TRBD1
cdr3_nt: TGTGCCAGCAGCTTAGAAATCCAATCGACAGGGGTAGGGGAGACCCAGTACTTC
cdr3_aa: CASSLEIQSTGVGETQYF

clone_size: -
v_call: TRBV10-3
cdr3_length: 13
j_call: TRBJ1-5
d_call: -
cdr3_nt: TGTGCCATCAGGGGACTTGAAGATCAGCCCCAGCATTTT
cdr3_aa: CAIRGLEDQPQHF

clone_size: -
v_call: TRBV5-4
cdr3_length: 14
j_call: TRBJ2-3
d_call: -
cdr3_nt: TGTGCCAGCAGCCGTGGCGGGAGCACAGATACGCAGTATTTT
cdr3_aa: CASSRGGSTDTQYF

clone_size: -
v_call: TRBV11-2
cdr3_length: 13
j_call: TRBJ2-5
d_call: -
cdr3_nt: TGTGCCAGCAGCTTAAGGGGTCTAGAGACCCAGTACTTC
cdr3_aa: CASSLRGLETQYF

clone_size: -
v_call: TRBV7-9
cdr3_length: 17
j_call: TRBJ2-3
d_call: TRBD2
cdr3_nt: TGTGCCAGCAGCGTCTCAACCTCTAGCGGCAGCACAGATACGCAGTATTTT
cdr3_aa: CASSVSTSSGSTDTQYF

clone_size: -
v_call: TRBV27
cdr3_length: 14
j_call: TRBJ2-1
d_call: TRBD1
cdr3_nt: TGTGCCAGCAGTGGGACAGGGTACCACAATGAGCAGTTCTTC
cdr3_aa: CASSGTGYHNEQFF

clone_size: -
v_call: TRBV4-2
cdr3_length: 21
j_call: TRBJ1-5
d_call: TRBD1
cdr3_nt: TGTGCCAGCAGCCAAGATGCAGGAGGCGGACAGGTGCGTATTGGCAATCAGCCCCAGCATTTT
cdr3_aa: CASSQDAGGGQVRIGNQPQHF

clone_size: -
v_call: TRBV4-3
cdr3_length: 15
j_call: TRBJ1-2
d_call: -
cdr3_nt: TGCGCCAGCAGTCAAGATCGACGGGGGTTGACTGGCTACACCTTC
cdr3_aa: CASSQDRRGLTGYTF

clone_size: -
v_call: TRBV6-1
cdr3_length: 14
j_call: TRBJ2-5
d_call: TRBD1
cdr3_nt: TGTGCCAGCAGTGTCACAGGGGTGCGAGAGACCCAGTACTTC
cdr3_aa: CASSVTGVRETQYF

clone_size: few
v_call: TRBV15
cdr3_length: 15
j_call: TRBJ1-2
d_call: -
cdr3_nt: TGTGCCACCAGCAGAGATCGGGACCGCCCCCTAGGCTACACCTTC
cdr3_aa: CATSRDRDRPLGYTF

clone_size: few
v_call: TRBV4-3
cdr3_length: 13
j_call: TRBJ1-1
d_call: -
cdr3_nt: TGCGCCAGCAGCCAAGTAAGGGGGACTGAAGCTTTCTTT
cdr3_aa: CASSQVRGTEAFF

clone_size: once
v_call: TRBV27
cdr3_length: 15
j_call: TRBJ2-7
d_call: -
cdr3_nt: TGTGCCAGCAGTTTATTGGCTAGATATGCCTACGAGCAGTACTTC
cdr3_aa: CASSLLARYAYEQYF

clone_size: -
v_call: TRBV7-2
cdr3_length: 16
j_call: TRBJ2-3
d_call: -
cdr3_nt: TGTGCCAGCAGCAATAGGCTAGGCAGGGACACAGATACGCAGTATTTT
cdr3_aa: CASSNRLGRDTDTQYF

clone_size: few
v_call: TRBV7-9
cdr3_length: 17
j_call: TRBJ1-6
d_call: -
cdr3_nt: TGTGCCAGCAGCTTAGAAGGGGGGCATGGAGTAGGTTCACCCCTCCACTTT
cdr3_aa: CASSLEGGHGVGSPLHF

clone_size: -
v_call: TRBV16
cdr3_length: 16
j_call: TRBJ1-6
d_call: -
cdr3_nt: TGTGCCAGCAGCCAATCGGTAGTGGGCAATAATTCACCCCTCCACTTT
cdr3_aa: CASSQSVVGNNSPLHF

clone_size: -
v_call: TRBV29-1
cdr3_length: 14
j_call: TRBJ2-1
d_call: TRBD2
cdr3_nt: TGCAGCGTTGAATTTAGCGGGGCGTACAATGAGCAGTTCTTC
cdr3_aa: CSVEFSGAYNEQFF

clone_size: -
v_call: TRBV11-3
cdr3_length: 16
j_call: TRBJ2-5
d_call: TRBD2
cdr3_nt: TGTGCCAGCAGGACCCCCCCGGGACTAGGCCAAGAGACCCAGTACTTC
cdr3_aa: CASRTPPGLGQETQYF

clone_size: few
v_call: TRBV4-2
cdr3_length: 15
j_call: TRBJ2-5
d_call: -
cdr3_nt: TGTGCCAGCAGCCATGGGCTAGCGCGACAAGAGACCCAGTACTTC
cdr3_aa: CASSHGLARQETQYF

clone_size: -
v_call: TRBV30
cdr3_length: 11
j_call: TRBJ2-7
d_call: -
cdr3_nt: TGTGCCTGGAGTATAGGGGACGAGCAGTACTTC
cdr3_aa: CAWSIGDEQYF

clone_size: -
v_call: TRBV7-9
cdr3_length: 16
j_call: TRBJ2-5
d_call: TRBD2
cdr3_nt: TGTGCCAGCAGCCCGACTAGCGGGGGGCCCCAAGAGACCCAGTACTTC
cdr3_aa: CASSPTSGGPQETQYF

clone_size: -
v_call: TRBV7-2
cdr3_length: 16
j_call: TRBJ2-1
d_call: -
cdr3_nt: TGTGCCAGCAGCTTAATGGCGGGGTCTAAATTCAATGAGCAGTTCTTC
cdr3_aa: CASSLMAGSKFNEQFF

clone_size: few
v_call: TRBV2
cdr3_length: 13
j_call: TRBJ2-5
d_call: -
cdr3_nt: TGTGCCAGCACTATGGCTGGTCAAGAGACCCAGTACTTC
cdr3_aa: CASTMAGQETQYF

clone_size: -
v_call: TRBV2
cdr3_length: 15
j_call: TRBJ2-2
d_call: -
cdr3_nt: TGTGCCAGCAGCTGGAGGACAGCCAACACCGGGGAGCTGTTTTTT
cdr3_aa: CASSWRTANTGELFF

clone_size: -
v_call: TRBV5-1
cdr3_length: 15
j_call: TRBJ2-3
d_call: -
cdr3_nt: TGCGCCAGCAGCTTGGCCGGGGAGACCACAGATACGCAGTATTTT
cdr3_aa: CASSLAGETTDTQYF

clone_size: -
v_call: TRBV6-6
cdr3_length: 14
j_call: TRBJ2-5
d_call: -
cdr3_nt: TGTGCCAGCAGTTACGGTGGGGTCCAAGAGACCCAGTACTTC
cdr3_aa: CASSYGGVQETQYF

clone_size: few
v_call: TRBV29-1
cdr3_length: 13
j_call: TRBJ2-7
d_call: -
cdr3_nt: TGCAGCGTTGGCGGTCTAGTCAGGCACGAGCAGTACTTC
cdr3_aa: CSVGGLVRHEQYF

clone_size: few
v_call: TRBV5-1
cdr3_length: 15
j_call: TRBJ2-5
d_call: -
cdr3_nt: TGCGCCAGCAGCTTCCAAGGGGGGGCCCAAGAGACCCAGTACTTC
cdr3_aa: CASSFQGGAQETQYF

clone_size: few
v_call: TRBV5-1
cdr3_length: 14
j_call: TRBJ2-2
d_call: -
cdr3_nt: TGCGCCAGCGCACCACGCGAGAACACCGGGGAGCTGTTTTTT
cdr3_aa: CASAPRENTGELFF

clone_size: -
v_call: TRBV20-1
cdr3_length: 10
j_call: TRBJ1-1
d_call: -
cdr3_nt: TGCAGTGCTGAGGGTACTGAAGCTTTCTTT
cdr3_aa: CSAEGTEAFF

clone_size: -
v_call: TRBV7-2
cdr3_length: 15
j_call: TRBJ2-7
d_call: TRBD1
cdr3_nt: TGTGCCAGCAGCCCGACCCGGACAGGGACCTACGAGCAGTACTTC
cdr3_aa: CASSPTRTGTYEQYF

clone_size: -
v_call: TRBV15
cdr3_length: 15
j_call: TRBJ2-5
d_call: TRBD1
cdr3_nt: TGTGCCACCAGCAGACCGACAGGGATGCAAGAGACCCAGTACTTC
cdr3_aa: CATSRPTGMQETQYF

clone_size: few
v_call: TRBV28
cdr3_length: 16
j_call: TRBJ2-3
d_call: TRBD2
cdr3_nt: TGTGCCAGCAGCACCTCTCTAGCGGGGGGGTATGATACGCAGTATTTT
cdr3_aa: CASSTSLAGGYDTQYF

clone_size: few
v_call: TRBV5-4
cdr3_length: 15
j_call: TRBJ2-7
d_call: -
cdr3_nt: TGTGCCAGCAGCCAATCCACCGGGACCTCCTACGAGCAGTACTTC
cdr3_aa: CASSQSTGTSYEQYF

clone_size: -
v_call: TRBV28
cdr3_length: 15
j_call: TRBJ1-2
d_call: -
cdr3_nt: TGTGCCAGCCGCCCCGGAGAGGGGTTGTACTATGGCTACACCTTC
cdr3_aa: CASRPGEGLYYGYTF

clone_size: few
v_call: TRBV7-9
cdr3_length: 16
j_call: TRBJ2-3
d_call: -
cdr3_nt: TGTGCCAGCCACCGACCCTCGACCGGGACCCGAGATACGCAGTATTTT
cdr3_aa: CASHRPSTGTRDTQYF

clone_size: few
v_call: TRBV7-2
cdr3_length: 13
j_call: TRBJ2-5
d_call: -
cdr3_nt: TGTGCCAGCAGCTACACTGTACAAGAGACCCAGTACTTC
cdr3_aa: CASSYTVQETQYF

clone_size: -
v_call: TRBV7-2
cdr3_length: 15
j_call: TRBJ1-5
d_call: TRBD1
cdr3_nt: TGTGCCAGCAGCTTTGACAGGGGAAGCAATCAGCCCCAGCATTTT
cdr3_aa: CASSFDRGSNQPQHF

clone_size: -
v_call: TRBV29-1
cdr3_length: 14
j_call: TRBJ1-4
d_call: TRBD1
cdr3_nt: TGCAGCGTTGAGGGACAGGGCCACGGTGAAAAACTGTTTTTT
cdr3_aa: CSVEGQGHGEKLFF

clone_size: -
v_call: TRBV6-5
cdr3_length: 14
j_call: TRBJ2-3
d_call: -
cdr3_nt: TGTGCCAGCAGTTACTCCTCAGGGTCAGATACGCAGTATTTT
cdr3_aa: CASSYSSGSDTQYF

clone_size: -
v_call: TRBV30
cdr3_length: 13
j_call: TRBJ1-2
d_call: -
cdr3_nt: TGTGCCTGGCTTACTAAAACCCAGTGGGGCTACACCTTC
cdr3_aa: CAWLTKTQWGYTF

clone_size: -
v_call: TRBV19
cdr3_length: 15
j_call: TRBJ1-5
d_call: -
cdr3_nt: TGTGCCAGTACTACCCCACAGGCAGGCAATCAGCCCCAGCATTTT
cdr3_aa: CASTTPQAGNQPQHF

clone_size: -
v_call: TRBV7-2
cdr3_length: 16
j_call: TRBJ2-2
d_call: TRBD1
cdr3_nt: TGTGCCAGCAGCCCCAGATCCGGGACAGCGACCGGGGAGCTGTTTTTT
cdr3_aa: CASSPRSGTATGELFF

clone_size: few
v_call: TRBV27
cdr3_length: 14
j_call: TRBJ1-1
d_call: -
cdr3_nt: TGTGCCAGCGGGATCGGGACGGCGAACACTGAAGCTTTCTTT
cdr3_aa: CASGIGTANTEAFF

clone_size: -
v_call: TRBV6-5
cdr3_length: 15
j_call: TRBJ1-1
d_call: -
cdr3_nt: TGTGCCAGCACCTCAGGGGCCGCCGGATACACTGAAGCTTTCTTT
cdr3_aa: CASTSGAAGYTEAFF

clone_size: -
v_call: TRBV2
cdr3_length: 13
j_call: TRBJ2-5
d_call: -
cdr3_nt: TGTGCCAGCAGTGAAAAAGCGGTGGAGACCCAGTACTTC
cdr3_aa: CASSEKAVETQYF

clone_size: few
v_call: TRBV7-2
cdr3_length: 14
j_call: TRBJ1-2
d_call: TRBD1
cdr3_nt: TGTGCCAGCAGTTACTCAGGGGGCGTTAGTGGCTACACCTTC
cdr3_aa: CASSYSGGVSGYTF

clone_size: -
v_call: TRBV5-1
cdr3_length: 15
j_call: TRBJ1-6
d_call: TRBD1
cdr3_nt: TGCGCCAGCGGGAACACAGGGGCGTATAATTCACCCCTCCACTTT
cdr3_aa: CASGNTGAYNSPLHF

clone_size: few
v_call: TRBV7-9
cdr3_length: 16
j_call: TRBJ1-4
d_call: -
cdr3_nt: TGTGCCAGCAGCCAACTACCCCGGACTTCGGGTGAAAAACTGTTTTTT
cdr3_aa: CASSQLPRTSGEKLFF

clone_size: -
v_call: TRBV5-1
cdr3_length: 11
j_call: TRBJ2-2
d_call: -
cdr3_nt: TGCGCCAGCACGGTCACCGGGGAGCTGTTTTTT
cdr3_aa: CASTVTGELFF

clone_size: few
v_call: TRBV29-1
cdr3_length: 14
j_call: TRBJ2-4
d_call: TRBD1
cdr3_nt: TGCAGCGTCCGGAAAAAGCCAGGGGGAGCCATTCAGTACTTC
cdr3_aa: CSVRKKPGGAIQYF

clone_size: few
v_call: TRBV18
cdr3_length: 14
j_call: TRBJ1-1
d_call: -
cdr3_nt: TGTGCCAGCTCACCGACAGACGAGAACACTGAAGCTTTCTTT
cdr3_aa: CASSPTDENTEAFF